The entry below describes one T cell receptor (beta chain). It lacks a known antigen. No clone much larger than this one lies a single base away; base qualities are absent. CDR1 GTSNPN and CDR2 SVGIG were looked up in the germline V gene (reference sequence). The CDR3 numbers 13 residues from cysteine through phenylalanine. Only the CDR3 DNA is retained, 39 bases long and in frame from the first base. Between the V and J ends, shortened by 2 bases and 5 bases respectively, the junction contains 13 bases. This record comes from a study of blood T cell repertoires in COVID-19 (dated by TCRdb to the early 2020s). Background on the whole study: Collaborator samples came from the United States, Italy and Spain and covered acute and convalescent phases of COVID-19. The samples were drawn from the first 160 participants of the ongoing ImmuneRACE study and from over 950 subjects provided by 6 global collaborators. HLA class I and class II types, where available, came from metadata supplied by the sample provider rather than from assay-based typing. The dataset comprised deeply sampled blood TCRbeta repertoires from subjects exposed to, actively infected with, or recovered from COVID-19. The repertoires were released in a freely available public database intended as a resource for research on the immune response to SARS-CoV-2. The sample metadata nearly always contained a de-identified subject ID, COVID-19 status, age in years and sex. The prospective study material was composed of cDNA or gDNA derived from T cells, B-cell-depleted T cells, or PBMCs.

The immunoSEQ Assay, a bias-controlled multiplex PCR, was used to amplify TCRbeta CDR3 regions from genomic DNA. The authors' analysis ran thus. Within the assay, amplification of reference gene primers was used to estimate how many nucleated cells each sample contained. Sequence reads were collapsed and filtered to measure the absolute abundance of every unique TCRbeta CDR3 rearrangement. For each sample, productive Simpson clonality was calculated as the square root of Simpson's diversity index across productive rearrangements. TCRdb took this table from immuneACCESS and kept in-frame rearrangements with V and J called. Such tables lack part of the clones; where checked against another copy, unresolved V genes explain under half of the gap, and the rest is unexplained. The D gene and trimming were derived from the DNA, and the V and J assignments and clone size from that table. Counted in this sample were about 160,000 clones; around three quarters of them appeared once. Approximately 8% of the sample is taken by the ten largest.

Broad study findings and their caveats: The quantity of clinical and demographic metadata differed by source and by participant and was supplied without curation.

Whole blood was collected in K2EDTA tubes by collaborating institutions according to the institutions' own protocols. For TCRbeta analysis, collaborators shipped samples as frozen whole blood, isolated PBMCs, or DNA extracted from either of those sample types. This chain joins TRBV30 to TRBJ2-7; a weak D assignment points to TRBD1 (6 bases agree). Sequenced sample: peripheral blood. This sequence originates from a man in his fifties or sixties with acute or convalescent COVID-19. The CDR3 protein sequence reads: CAWSFGQRDEQYF. The DNA sequence is TGTGCCTGGAGTTTCGGACAGCGCGACGAGCAGTACTTC.